This T cell receptor (beta chain) was retrieved from a study of T cells after yellow fever vaccination. Overall study results and limits: When the response was secondary, it was weaker but reached its peak faster, day 5 versus 15. Clonotype sharing between CD4 and CD8 compartments was small. Post-booster samples contained most primary-vaccination clones (around 95% CD4, about 85% CD8).

This clonotype was counted many times. Its antigen is currently unknown. Template switching with 5'RACE generated the TCR cDNA and added a universal primer site and UMIs. TCRdb re-called the 5' RACE reads through MiXCR, storing one row per CDR3 protein. The profile shows under 300,000 distinct CDR3 sequences, less than 7.5% of them singletons. The V end lost 1 base, the J end lost 6 bases, and 7 bases lay between the germline ends. Germline V lookup: CDR1 SGHVS, CDR2 FNYEAQ. The CDR3 contains 13 residues. The TCR sequence derives from a man under 40 who received the YFV17D yellow fever vaccine. This chain joins TRBV7-6 and TRBJ2-1, with no clear D. This specimen consisted of CD4+ T cells sorted from PBMCs, obtained on the day of the yellow fever booster vaccination. The CDR3 here is CASSLGRSNEQFF. The CDR3 DNA sequence: TGTGCCAGCAGCTTAGGCAGATCCAATGAGCAGTTCTTC.